Below, one T cell receptor beta chain is given with its context. Its antigen is as yet unknown. This entry is derived from a study of T cell responses to AZD1222 COVID-19 vaccine. Study-level findings and limits: As reported, nearly half of all spike-specific TCRs target variant regions that are unmutated. Dominant at 160-218 and 743-854, vaccine-associated CD4 TCRs also spanned spike. Mostly white British, mostly female donors; authors suggested clonal diversity may be underestimated. Baseline antibody screening turned up just 6 or 7 seropositive AZD1222 recipients.

Profiled with immunoSEQ multiplex PCR; TCRdb holds only in-frame clones, not every one. Its table lists around 150,000 clones. Germline assignment: CDR1 SGHTA and CDR2 FQGNSA. Germline trimming cut 1 base from V and 6 bases from J; bases unmatched to any gene: 9. CDR3 size: 16 residues. The sequencing input was peripheral blood. This receptor was identified in an adult in good health. The J gene is TRBJ1-2, the V gene TRBV7-2; TRBD1 aligns across 9 bases. The CDR3 sequence: CASSLGANRGLDGYTF. Here the CDR3 DNA reads TGTGCCAGCAGCTTAGGGGCCAACAGGGGGCTGGATGGCTACACCTTC.